This TCR beta chain was retrieved from a study of T cell changes during pregnancy in multiple sclerosis. CDR3 length equals 12 residues. Per germline, CDR1 SNHLY and CDR2 FYNNEI. V was cut by 7 bases and J by 4 bases, with 10 bases left in between. This table comes from immunoSEQ multiplex PCR, and its TCRdb copy is limited to in-frame clones, with some not included. The table includes nearly 60,000 clones, 91% detected once. This TCR was sampled from a female donor in good health, enrolled as a control in a pregnancy study. This chain joins TRBV2 and TRBJ1-2; no clear D. The input for sequencing was CD4+ T cells from peripheral blood mononuclear cells, taken after pregnancy. The CDR3 sequence is CASNPEIYGYTF. In DNA, the CDR3 is TGTGCCAGCAATCCGGAGATCTATGGCTACACCTTC.